This is a list of T cell receptor beta chains from one sample in a study of blood T cell repertoires in COVID-19. Assay: immunoSEQ multiplex PCR; the TCRdb copy retains only in-frame clones and omits some. The table has approximately 100,000 clones, around 87% seen once. The specimen was peripheral blood. The receptor set was obtained from a woman aged 80 or over with acute or convalescent COVID-19. Each CDR3 is given with its conserved first and last residue.

CDR3aa,v_gene,j_gene,len
CASSQTVFSNQPQHF,TRBV7-2,TRBJ1-5,15
CSVLNWGGGYGYTF,TRBV29-1,TRBJ1-2,14
CASSFRQGVDSNTEAFF,TRBV28,TRBJ1-1,17
CASSDRANYGYTF,TRBV9,TRBJ1-2,13
CASRGQGRNTEAFF,TRBV7-9,TRBJ1-1,14
CASSSLRGNTEAFF,TRBV7-9,TRBJ1-1,14
CASSQVLTVLDSPLHF,TRBV3-1/TRBV3-2,TRBJ1-6,16
CASSWPHKNTEAFF,TRBV5-1,TRBJ1-1,14
CASSILDRVETQYF,TRBV19,TRBJ2-5,14
CASSFVGGAQNTEAFF,TRBV9,TRBJ1-1,16
CASSHLITGSSGANVLTF,TRBV14,TRBJ2-6,18
CASIAPGDHSNQPQHF,TRBV19,TRBJ1-5,16
CASSPRTGGAYGYTF,TRBV28,TRBJ1-2,15
CASSPAGTDSYEQYF,TRBV28,TRBJ2-7,15
CASSAGLSYNSPLHF,TRBV28,TRBJ1-6,15
CASSAPESYEQYF,TRBV28,TRBJ2-7,13
CASSLNSMNTEAFF,TRBV7-8,TRBJ1-1,14
CASSEGGGAFGEQYF,TRBV2,TRBJ2-7,15
CATSDLGTGGTYEQYF,TRBV24-1,TRBJ2-7,16
CASSLDRGQYYNEQFF,TRBV5-5,TRBJ2-1,16
CATSLRRGSTDTQYF,TRBV15,TRBJ2-3,15